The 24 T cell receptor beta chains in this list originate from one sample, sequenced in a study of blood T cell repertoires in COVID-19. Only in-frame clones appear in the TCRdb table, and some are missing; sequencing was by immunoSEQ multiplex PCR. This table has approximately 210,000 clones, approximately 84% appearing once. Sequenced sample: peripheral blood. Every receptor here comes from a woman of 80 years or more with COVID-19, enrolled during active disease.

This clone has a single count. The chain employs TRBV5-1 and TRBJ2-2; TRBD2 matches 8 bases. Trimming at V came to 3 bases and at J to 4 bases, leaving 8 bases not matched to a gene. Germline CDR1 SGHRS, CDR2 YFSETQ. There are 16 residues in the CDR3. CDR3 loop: CASSSDGAGGTGELFF. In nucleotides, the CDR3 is TGCGCCAGCAGCTCGGACGGGGCGGGGGGCACCGGGGAGCTGTTTTTT.

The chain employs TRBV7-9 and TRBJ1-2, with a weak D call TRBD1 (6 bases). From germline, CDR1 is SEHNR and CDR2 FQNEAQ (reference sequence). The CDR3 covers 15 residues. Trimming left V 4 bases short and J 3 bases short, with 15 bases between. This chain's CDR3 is CASSSHDRTYYGYTF. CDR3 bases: TGTGCCAGCAGCTCCCACGACAGGACCTACTATGGCTACACCTTC.

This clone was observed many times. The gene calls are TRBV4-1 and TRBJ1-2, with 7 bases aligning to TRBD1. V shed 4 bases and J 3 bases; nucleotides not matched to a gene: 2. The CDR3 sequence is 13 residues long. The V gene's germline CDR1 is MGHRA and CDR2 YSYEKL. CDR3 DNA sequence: TGCGCCAGCAGCCCCGGACAGGACTATGGCTACACCTTC. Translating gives CASSPGQDYGYTF.

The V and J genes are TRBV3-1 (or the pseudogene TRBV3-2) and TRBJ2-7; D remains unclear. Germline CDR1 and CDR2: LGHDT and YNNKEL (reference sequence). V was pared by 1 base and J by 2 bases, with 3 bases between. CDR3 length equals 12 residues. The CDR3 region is CASSQATYEQYF. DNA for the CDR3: TGTGCCAGCAGCCAAGCCACCTACGAGCAGTACTTC.

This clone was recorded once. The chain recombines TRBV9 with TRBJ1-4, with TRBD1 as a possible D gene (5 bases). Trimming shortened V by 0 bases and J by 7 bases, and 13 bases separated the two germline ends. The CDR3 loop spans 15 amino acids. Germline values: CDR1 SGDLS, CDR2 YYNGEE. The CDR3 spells CASSVAGGMSEKLFF. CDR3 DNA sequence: TGTGCCAGCAGCGTAGCCGGGGGGATGAGTGAAAAACTGTTTTTT.

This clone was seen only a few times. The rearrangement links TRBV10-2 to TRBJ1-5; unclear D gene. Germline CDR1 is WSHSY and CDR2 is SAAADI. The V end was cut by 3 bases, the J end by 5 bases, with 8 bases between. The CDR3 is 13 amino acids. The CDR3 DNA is TGCGCCAGCAGTGAACGGAGGGATCAGCCCCAGCATTTT. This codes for CASSERRDQPQHF.

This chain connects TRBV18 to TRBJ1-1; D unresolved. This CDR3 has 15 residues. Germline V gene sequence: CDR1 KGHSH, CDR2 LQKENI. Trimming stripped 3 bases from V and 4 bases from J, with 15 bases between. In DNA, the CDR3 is TGTGCCAGCTCACCTTTGGCACAGAAGAGCACTGAAGCTTTCTTT. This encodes CASSPLAQKSTEAFF.

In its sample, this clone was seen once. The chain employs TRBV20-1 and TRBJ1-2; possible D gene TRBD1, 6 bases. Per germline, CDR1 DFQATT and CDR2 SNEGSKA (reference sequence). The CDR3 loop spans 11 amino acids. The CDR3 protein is CGLDSNYGYTF. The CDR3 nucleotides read TGCGGACTGGACAGCAACTATGGCTACACCTTC.

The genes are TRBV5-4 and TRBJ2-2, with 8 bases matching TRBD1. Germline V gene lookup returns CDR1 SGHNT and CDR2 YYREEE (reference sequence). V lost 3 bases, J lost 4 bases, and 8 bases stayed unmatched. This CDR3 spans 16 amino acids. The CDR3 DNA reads TGTGCCAGCAGCTCTCAACGACAGGGGAGCACCGGGGAGCTGTTTTTT. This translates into CASSSQRQGSTGELFF.

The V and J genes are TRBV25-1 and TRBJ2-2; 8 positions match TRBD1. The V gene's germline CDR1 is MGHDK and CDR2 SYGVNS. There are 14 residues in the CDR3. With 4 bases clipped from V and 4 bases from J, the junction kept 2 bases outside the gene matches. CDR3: CASSGTGSTGELFF. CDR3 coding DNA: TGTGCCAGCAGTGGGACAGGGTCCACCGGGGAGCTGTTTTTT.

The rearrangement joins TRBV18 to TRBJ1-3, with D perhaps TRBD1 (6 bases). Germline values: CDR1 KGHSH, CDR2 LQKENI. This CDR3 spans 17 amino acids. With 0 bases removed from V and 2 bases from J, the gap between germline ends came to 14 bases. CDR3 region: CASSPPYQTGTGNTIYF. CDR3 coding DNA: TGTGCCAGCTCACCACCCTACCAAACAGGGACTGGAAACACCATATATTTT.

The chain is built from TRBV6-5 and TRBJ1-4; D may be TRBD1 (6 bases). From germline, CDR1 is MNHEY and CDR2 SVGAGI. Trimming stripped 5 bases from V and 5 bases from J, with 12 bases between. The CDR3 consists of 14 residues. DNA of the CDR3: TGTGCCAGCAGTCCAGGGACACCAAATGAAAAACTGTTTTTT. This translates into CASSPGTPNEKLFF.

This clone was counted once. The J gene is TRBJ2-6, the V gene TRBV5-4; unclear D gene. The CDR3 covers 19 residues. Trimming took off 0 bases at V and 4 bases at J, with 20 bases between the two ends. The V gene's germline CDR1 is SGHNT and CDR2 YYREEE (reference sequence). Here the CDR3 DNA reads TGTGCCAGCAGCTTGGCAGGAATTTTACTCACCAGCGGGGCCAACGTCCTGACTTTC. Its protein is CASSLAGILLTSGANVLTF.

CDR3 residues: CASSPYGGSNEQFF. The CDR3 DNA reads TGTGCCAGCAGCCCTTATGGCGGCTCCAATGAGCAGTTCTTC. The chain uses TRBV11-2 and TRBJ2-1; D is ambiguous. V was pared by 5 bases and J by 6 bases, with 14 bases between. The CDR3 extends over 14 amino acids. The germline gives CDR1 SGHAT, CDR2 FQNNGV. Drawing the rest from reference TRBV11-2 and TRBJ2-1, the complete variable domain is EAGVAQSPRYKIIEKRQSVAFWCNPISGHATLYWYQQILGQGPKLLIQFQNNGVVDDSQLPKDRFSAERLKGVDSTLKIQPAKLEDSAVYLCASSPYGGSNEQFFGPGTRLTVL.

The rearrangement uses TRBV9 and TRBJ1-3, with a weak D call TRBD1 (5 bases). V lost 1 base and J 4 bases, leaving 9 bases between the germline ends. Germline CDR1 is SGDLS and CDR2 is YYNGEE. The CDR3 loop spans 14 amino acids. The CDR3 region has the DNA TGTGCCAGCAGCGTAAGGGGAGGAGGAAACACCATATATTTT. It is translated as CASSVRGGGNTIYF.

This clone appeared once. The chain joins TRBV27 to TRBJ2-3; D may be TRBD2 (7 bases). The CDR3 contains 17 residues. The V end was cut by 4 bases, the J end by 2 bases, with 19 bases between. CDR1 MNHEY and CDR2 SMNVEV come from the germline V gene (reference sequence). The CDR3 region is CASSSLVERDTTDTQYF. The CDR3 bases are TGTGCCAGCAGTTCGCTGGTCGAGCGGGACACCACAGATACGCAGTATTTT.

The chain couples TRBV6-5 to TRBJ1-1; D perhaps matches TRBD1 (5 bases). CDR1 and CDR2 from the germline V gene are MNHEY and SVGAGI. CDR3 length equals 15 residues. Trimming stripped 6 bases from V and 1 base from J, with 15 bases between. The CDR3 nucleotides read TGTGCCAGCAGCGTGCAGGGTGAGTGGAACACTGAAGCTTTCTTT. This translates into CASSVQGEWNTEAFF.

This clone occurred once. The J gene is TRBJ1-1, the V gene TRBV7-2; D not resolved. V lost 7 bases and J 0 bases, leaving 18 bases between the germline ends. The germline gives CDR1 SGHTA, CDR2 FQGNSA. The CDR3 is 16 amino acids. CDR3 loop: CASKDSGPTMNTEAFF. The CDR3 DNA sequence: TGTGCCAGCAAGGATAGCGGGCCCACCATGAACACTGAAGCTTTCTTT.

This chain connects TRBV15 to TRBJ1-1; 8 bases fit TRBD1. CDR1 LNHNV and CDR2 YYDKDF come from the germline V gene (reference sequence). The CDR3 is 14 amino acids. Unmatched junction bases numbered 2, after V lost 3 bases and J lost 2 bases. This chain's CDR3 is CATSRGTGNTEAFF. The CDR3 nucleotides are TGTGCCACCAGCAGGGGGACAGGCAACACTGAAGCTTTCTTT.

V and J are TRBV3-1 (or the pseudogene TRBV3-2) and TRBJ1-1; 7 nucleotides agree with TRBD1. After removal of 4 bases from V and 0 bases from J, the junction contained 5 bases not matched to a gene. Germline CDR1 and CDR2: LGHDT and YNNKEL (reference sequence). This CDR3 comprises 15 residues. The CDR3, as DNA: TGTGCCAGCAGCCTACCGGGACAGATGAACACTGAAGCTTTCTTT. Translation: CASSLPGQMNTEAFF.

The CDR3 DNA follows: TGTGCCAGCTCCCCTCAGGGGCCATATCAGCCCCAGCATTTT. It is translated as CASSPQGPYQPQHF. The J gene is TRBJ1-5, the V gene TRBV6-5; TRBD1 is a possible D gene (6 bases). The CDR3 is 14 amino acids. The germline CDR1 and CDR2 sequences are MNHEY and SVGAGI. Trimming removed 8 bases at V and 5 bases at J, with 16 bases between.

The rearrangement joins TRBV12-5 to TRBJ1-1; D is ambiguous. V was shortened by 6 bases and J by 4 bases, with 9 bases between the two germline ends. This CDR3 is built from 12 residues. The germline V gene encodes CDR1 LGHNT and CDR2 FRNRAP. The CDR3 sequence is CASGRRLTEAFF. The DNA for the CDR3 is TGTGCTAGTGGCCGGAGGCTCACTGAAGCTTTCTTT. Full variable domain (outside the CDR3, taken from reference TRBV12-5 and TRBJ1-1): DARVTQTPRHKVTEMGQEVTMRCQPILGHNTVFWYRQTMMQGLELLAYFRNRAPLDDSGMPKDRFSAEMPDATLATLKIQPSEPRDSAVYFCASGRRLTEAFFGQGTRLTVV.

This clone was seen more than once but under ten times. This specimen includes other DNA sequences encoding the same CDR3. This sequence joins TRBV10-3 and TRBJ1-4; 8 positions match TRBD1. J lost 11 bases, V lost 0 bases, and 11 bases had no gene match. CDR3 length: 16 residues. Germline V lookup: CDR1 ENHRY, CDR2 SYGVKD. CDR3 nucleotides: TGTGCCATCAGTGAGTCGATAACGACAGGGGCCGGGAAACTGTTTTTT. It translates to CAISESITTGAGKLFF.

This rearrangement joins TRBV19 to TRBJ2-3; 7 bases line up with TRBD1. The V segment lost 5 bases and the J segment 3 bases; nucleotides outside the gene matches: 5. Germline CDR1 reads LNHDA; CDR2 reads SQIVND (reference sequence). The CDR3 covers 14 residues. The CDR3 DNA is TGTGCCAGTAGTCCCGGGACAGCTACAGATACGCAGTATTTT. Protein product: CASSPGTATDTQYF.